This is a list of T cell receptor beta chains from one sample in a study of tumor-infiltrating lymphocytes in primary liver carcinoma. TCRdb processed the multiplex PCR reads anew with MiXCR; each CDR3 protein has one entry. The table lists more than 90,000 distinct CDR3 sequences, under 70% of them singletons. The sample consisted of liver tumor tissue from sampling region 2. The receptors originated from an older woman with primary liver carcinoma and hepatitis B virus infection. Both conserved end residues are part of each CDR3. The listing skips clone size in some rows; elsewhere it reads once, few, many or a size class.

size	length	V	J	CDR3
medium-sized	14	TRBV11-1	TRBJ2-7	CASSRTGGSYEQYF
NA	13	TRBV11-2	TRBJ1-1	CVGSFLGGTEAFF
NA	16	TRBV6-4	TRBJ2-3	CASSPGLEGGTDTQYF
NA	18	TRBV6-2/TRBV6-3	TRBJ2-2	CASSYSSFRTNNTGELFF
NA	15	TRBV10-1	TRBJ2-1	CTSSESASGYNEQFF
NA	13	TRBV30	TRBJ1-3	CAWTRNSGNTIYF
NA	15	TRBV11-2	TRBJ2-2	CASSPLQGPTGDLFF
NA	16	TRBV6-4	TRBJ2-3	CTSSYVTGGSTDTQYF
once	13	TRBV28	TRBJ1-1	CASSAIGMGEAFF
many	13	TRBV10-2	TRBJ2-2	CATSTGMSGELFF
NA	15	TRBV4-2	TRBJ2-7	CASSQERVGLVEQYF
many	15	TRBV4-1	TRBJ2-5	CASSQLPGGRETQYF
NA	14	TRBV11-2	TRBJ2-7	CASSLRRWGYEQYF
NA	13	TRBV11-3	TRBJ2-1	CASISRLAIEQFF
NA	15	TRBV12-3/TRBV12-4	TRBJ2-1	CPSSLVQGGGNELLF
NA	13	TRBV28	TRBJ2-1	CARKRQLDHEQFF
NA	15	TRBV20-1	TRBJ1-2	CSARDLGQGSYGYTF
many	15	TRBV30	TRBJ1-1	CAWKHRGGEDTEAFF
NA	17	TRBV11-2	TRBJ2-1	CASSRRLAGGLGDEQFF
NA	16	TRBV10-2	TRBJ2-2	CASTRPEGFDTGELFF
NA	15	TRBV28	TRBJ2-3	CASSLGSAYTDTQCF
NA	17	TRBV11-2	TRBJ2-3	CTSSLGKSAGPTDTQYF